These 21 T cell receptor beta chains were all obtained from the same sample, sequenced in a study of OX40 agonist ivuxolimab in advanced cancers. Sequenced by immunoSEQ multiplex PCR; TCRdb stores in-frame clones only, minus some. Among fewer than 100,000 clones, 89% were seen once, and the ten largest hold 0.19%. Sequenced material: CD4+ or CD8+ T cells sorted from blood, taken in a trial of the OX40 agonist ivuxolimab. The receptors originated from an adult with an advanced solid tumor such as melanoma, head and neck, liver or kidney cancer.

The CDR3 spells CASSYWTGNGEQFF. In DNA form, the CDR3 reads TGTGCCAGCAGTTACTGGACAGGGAACGGTGAGCAGTTCTTC. The J gene is TRBJ2-1, the V gene TRBV28; 8 bases are shared with TRBD1. This CDR3 region has 14 residues. CDR1 and CDR2 (germline): MDHEN, SYDVKM. Germline trimming cut 4 bases from V and 9 bases from J; bases unmatched to any gene: 8.

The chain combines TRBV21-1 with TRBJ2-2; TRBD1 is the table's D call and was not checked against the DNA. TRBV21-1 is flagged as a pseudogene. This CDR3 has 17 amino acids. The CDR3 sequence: CASSRDRGLKVTGELFF. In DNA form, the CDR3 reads TGTGCCAGCAGCCGGGACAGGGGGCTTAAGGTCACCGGGGAGCTGTTTTTT.

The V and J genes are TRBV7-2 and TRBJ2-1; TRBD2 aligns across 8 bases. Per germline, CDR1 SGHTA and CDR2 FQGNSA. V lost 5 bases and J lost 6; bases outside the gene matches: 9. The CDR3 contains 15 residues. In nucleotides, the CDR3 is TGTGCCAGCAGCGCAACCGGGACTAGAGTCAATGAGCAGTTCTTC. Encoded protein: CASSATGTRVNEQFF.

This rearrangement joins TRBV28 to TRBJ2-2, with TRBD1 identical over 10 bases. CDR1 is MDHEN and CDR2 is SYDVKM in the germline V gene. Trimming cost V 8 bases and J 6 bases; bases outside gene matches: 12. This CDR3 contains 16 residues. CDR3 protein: CASLYTGTGVSGELFF. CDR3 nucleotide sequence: TGTGCCAGCTTATACACCGGGACAGGGGTATCCGGGGAGCTGTTTTTT.

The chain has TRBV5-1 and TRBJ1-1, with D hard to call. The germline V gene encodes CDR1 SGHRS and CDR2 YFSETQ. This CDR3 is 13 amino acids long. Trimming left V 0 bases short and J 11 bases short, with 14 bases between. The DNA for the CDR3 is TGCGCCAGCAGCTTGGGTGTTGAGTCGAGGGCTTTCTTT. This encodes CASSLGVESRAFF.

The CDR3 DNA is TGTGCCAGCAGCCAACCCGGGACAGGGGACGGTGAAAAACTGTTTTTT. This gives the protein CASSQPGTGDGEKLFF. The J gene is TRBJ1-4, the V gene TRBV4-2, with 10 bases fitting TRBD1. The CDR3 contains 16 residues. Germline V lookup: CDR1 LGHNA, CDR2 YNFKEQ. The junction had 7 bases not matched to a gene; V was cut back by 2 bases and J by 7 bases.

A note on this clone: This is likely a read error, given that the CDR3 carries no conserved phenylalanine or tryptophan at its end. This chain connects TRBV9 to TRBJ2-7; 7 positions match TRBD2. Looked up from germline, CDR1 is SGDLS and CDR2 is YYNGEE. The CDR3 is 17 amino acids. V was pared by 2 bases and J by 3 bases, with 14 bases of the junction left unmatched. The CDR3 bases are TGTGCCAGCAGCGTCTGGTTTTGCCGCGGGAGCCTCTACGAGCAGTACCTC. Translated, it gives CASSVWFCRGSLYEQYL.

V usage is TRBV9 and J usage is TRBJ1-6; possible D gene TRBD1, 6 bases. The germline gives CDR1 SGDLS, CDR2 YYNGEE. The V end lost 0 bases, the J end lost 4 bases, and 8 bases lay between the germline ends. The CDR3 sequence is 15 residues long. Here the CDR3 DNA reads TGTGCCAGCAGCGTAGGACAGGCGTATAATTCACCCCTCCACTTT. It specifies CASSVGQAYNSPLHF.

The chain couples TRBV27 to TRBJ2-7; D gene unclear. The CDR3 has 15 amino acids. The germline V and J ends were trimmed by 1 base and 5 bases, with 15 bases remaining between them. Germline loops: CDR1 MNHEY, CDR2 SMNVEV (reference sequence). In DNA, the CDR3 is TGTGCCAGCAGTTTATTTTCCCTTCTTCACCACGAGCAGTACTTC. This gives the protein CASSLFSLLHHEQYF.

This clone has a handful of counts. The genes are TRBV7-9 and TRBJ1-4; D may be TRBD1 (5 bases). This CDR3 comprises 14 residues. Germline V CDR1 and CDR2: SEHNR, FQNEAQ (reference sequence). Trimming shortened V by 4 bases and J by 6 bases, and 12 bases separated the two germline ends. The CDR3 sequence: CASSSQVLYEKLFF. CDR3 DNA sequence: TGTGCCAGCAGCTCACAGGTTCTATATGAAAAACTGTTTTTT.

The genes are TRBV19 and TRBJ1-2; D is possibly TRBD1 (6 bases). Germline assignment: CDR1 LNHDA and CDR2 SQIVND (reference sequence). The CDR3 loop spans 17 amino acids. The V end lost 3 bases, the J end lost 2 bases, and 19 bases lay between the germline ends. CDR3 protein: CASSIIGQRLENYGYTF. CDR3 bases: TGTGCCAGTAGTATCATAGGACAGAGGTTAGAAAACTATGGCTACACCTTC.

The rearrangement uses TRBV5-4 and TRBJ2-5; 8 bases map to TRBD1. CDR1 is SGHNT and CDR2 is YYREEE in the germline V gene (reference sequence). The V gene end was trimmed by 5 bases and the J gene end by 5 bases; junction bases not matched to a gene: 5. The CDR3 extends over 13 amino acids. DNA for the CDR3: TGTGCCAGCAGTGGACAGGGAGTGGAGACCCAGTACTTC. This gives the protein CASSGQGVETQYF. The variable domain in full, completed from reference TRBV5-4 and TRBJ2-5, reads ETGVTQSPTHLIKTRGQQVTLRCSSQSGHNTVSWYQQALGQGPQFIFQYYREEENGRGNFPPRFSGLQFPNYSSELNVNALELDDSALYLCASSGQGVETQYFGPGTRLLVL.

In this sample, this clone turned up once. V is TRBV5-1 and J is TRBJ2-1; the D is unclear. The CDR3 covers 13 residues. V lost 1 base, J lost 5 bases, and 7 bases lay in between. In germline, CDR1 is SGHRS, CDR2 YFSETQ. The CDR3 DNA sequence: TGCGCCAGCAGCTTGATGGTCGACAATGAGCAGTTCTTC. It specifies CASSLMVDNEQFF.

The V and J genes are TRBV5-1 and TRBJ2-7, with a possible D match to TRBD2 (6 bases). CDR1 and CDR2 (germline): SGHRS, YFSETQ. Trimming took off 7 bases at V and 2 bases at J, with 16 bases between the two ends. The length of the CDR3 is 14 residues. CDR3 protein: CASAVGGPPYEQYF. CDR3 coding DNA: TGCGCCAGCGCCGTGGGGGGTCCTCCCTACGAGCAGTACTTC.

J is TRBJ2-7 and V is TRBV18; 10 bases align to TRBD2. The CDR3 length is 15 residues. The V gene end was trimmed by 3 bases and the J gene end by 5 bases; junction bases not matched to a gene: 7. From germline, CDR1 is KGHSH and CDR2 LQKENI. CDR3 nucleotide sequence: TGTGCCAGCTCACCTTTAGCGGGAGGAGTCGACGAGCAGTACTTC. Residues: CASSPLAGGVDEQYF.

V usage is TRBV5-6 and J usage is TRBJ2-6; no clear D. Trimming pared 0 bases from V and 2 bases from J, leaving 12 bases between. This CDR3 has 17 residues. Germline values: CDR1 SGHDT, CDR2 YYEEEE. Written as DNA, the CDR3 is TGTGCCAGCAGCTTGGGGGCCCGTGCGACTGGGGCCAACGTCCTGACTTTC. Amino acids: CASSLGARATGANVLTF.

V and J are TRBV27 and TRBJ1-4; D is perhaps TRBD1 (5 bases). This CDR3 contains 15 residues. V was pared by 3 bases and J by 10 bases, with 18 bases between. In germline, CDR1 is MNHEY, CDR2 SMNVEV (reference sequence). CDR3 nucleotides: TGTGCCAGCAGTTTTTTACAGGTCCAGCCGGGAAAACTGTTTTTT. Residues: CASSFLQVQPGKLFF.

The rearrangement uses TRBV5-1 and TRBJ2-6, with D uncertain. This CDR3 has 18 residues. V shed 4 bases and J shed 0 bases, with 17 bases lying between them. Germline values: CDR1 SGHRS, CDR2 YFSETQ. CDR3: CASSVYGRPSSGANVLTF. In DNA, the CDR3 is TGCGCCAGCAGCGTTTACGGAAGGCCGAGCTCTGGGGCCAACGTCCTGACTTTC.

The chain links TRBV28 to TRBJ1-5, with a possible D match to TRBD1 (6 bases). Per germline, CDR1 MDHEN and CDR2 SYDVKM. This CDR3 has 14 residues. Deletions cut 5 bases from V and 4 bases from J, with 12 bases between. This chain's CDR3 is CASSPETGNQPQHF. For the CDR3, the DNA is TGTGCCAGCAGTCCAGAGACAGGTAATCAGCCCCAGCATTTT.

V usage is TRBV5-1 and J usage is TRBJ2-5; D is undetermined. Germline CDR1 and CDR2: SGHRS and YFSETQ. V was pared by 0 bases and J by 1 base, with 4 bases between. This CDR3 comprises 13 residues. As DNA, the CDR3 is TGCGCCAGCAGCTTGGTATCCCAAGAGACCCAGTACTTC. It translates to CASSLVSQETQYF.

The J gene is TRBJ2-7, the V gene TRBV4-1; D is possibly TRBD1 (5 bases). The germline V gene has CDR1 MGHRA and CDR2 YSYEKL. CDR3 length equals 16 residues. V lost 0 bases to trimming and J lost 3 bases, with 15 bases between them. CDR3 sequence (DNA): TGCGCCAGCAGCCAAGAACTTGTGCAGGGATACTACGAGCAGTACTTC. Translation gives CASSQELVQGYYEQYF.